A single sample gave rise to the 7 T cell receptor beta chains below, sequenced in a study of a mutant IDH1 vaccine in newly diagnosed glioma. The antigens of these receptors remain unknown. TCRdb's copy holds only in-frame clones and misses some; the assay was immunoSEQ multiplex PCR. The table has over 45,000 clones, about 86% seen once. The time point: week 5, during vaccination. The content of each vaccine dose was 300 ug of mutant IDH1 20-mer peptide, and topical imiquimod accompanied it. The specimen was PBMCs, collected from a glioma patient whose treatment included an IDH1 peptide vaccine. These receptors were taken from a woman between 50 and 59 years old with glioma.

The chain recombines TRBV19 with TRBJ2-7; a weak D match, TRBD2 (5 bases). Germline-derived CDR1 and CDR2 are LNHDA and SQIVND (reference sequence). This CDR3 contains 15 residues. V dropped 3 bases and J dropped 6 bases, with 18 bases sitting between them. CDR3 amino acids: CASSMEDSYFSEQYF. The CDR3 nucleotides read TGTGCCAGTAGTATGGAGGACTCCTATTTCTCCGAGCAGTACTTC.

The CDR3 reads CASSVEPSGGRAGELFF. CDR3 DNA sequence: TGTGCCAGCAGCGTAGAACCTAGCGGGGGGAGGGCCGGGGAGCTGTTTTTT. The genes are TRBV9 and TRBJ2-2; 11 bases fit TRBD2. CDR3 length: 17 residues. Trimming cost V 0 bases and J 6 bases; bases outside gene matches: 7. Germline CDR1 SGDLS, CDR2 YYNGEE.

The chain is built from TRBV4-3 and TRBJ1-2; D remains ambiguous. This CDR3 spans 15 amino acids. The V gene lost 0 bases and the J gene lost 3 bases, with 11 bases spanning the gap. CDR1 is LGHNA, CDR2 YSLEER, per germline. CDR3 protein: CASSQEVGGDYGYTF. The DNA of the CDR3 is TGCGCCAGCAGCCAAGAAGTTGGTGGTGACTATGGCTACACCTTC.

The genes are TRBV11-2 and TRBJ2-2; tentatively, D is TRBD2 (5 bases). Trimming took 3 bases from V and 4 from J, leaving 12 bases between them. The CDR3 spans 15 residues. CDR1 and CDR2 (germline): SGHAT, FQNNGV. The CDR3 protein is CASSFLRGGTGELFF. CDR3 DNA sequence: TGTGCCAGCAGCTTTTTACGAGGAGGCACCGGGGAGCTGTTTTTT.

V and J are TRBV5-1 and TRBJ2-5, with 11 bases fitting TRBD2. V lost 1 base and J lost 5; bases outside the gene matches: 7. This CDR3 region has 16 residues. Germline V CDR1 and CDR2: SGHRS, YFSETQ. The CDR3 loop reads CASSLHLAGGLETQYF. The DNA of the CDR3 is TGCGCCAGCAGCTTGCACCTAGCGGGGGGTTTGGAGACCCAGTACTTC. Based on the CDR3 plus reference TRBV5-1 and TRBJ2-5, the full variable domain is KAGVTQTPRYLIKTRGQQVTLSCSPISGHRSVSWYQQTPGQGLQFLFEYFSETQRNKGNFPGRFSGRQFSNSRSEMNVSTLELGDSALYLCASSLHLAGGLETQYFGPGTRLLVL.

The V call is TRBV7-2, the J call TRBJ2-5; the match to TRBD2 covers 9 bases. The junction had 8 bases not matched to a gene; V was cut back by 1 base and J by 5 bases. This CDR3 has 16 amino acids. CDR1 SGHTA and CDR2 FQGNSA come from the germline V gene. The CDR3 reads CASSLGPGGGAETQYF. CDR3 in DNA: TGTGCCAGCAGCTTAGGACCGGGCGGGGGGGCTGAGACCCAGTACTTC. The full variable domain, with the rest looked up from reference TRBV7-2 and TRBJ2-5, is GAGVSQSPSNKVTEKGKDVELRCDPISGHTALYWYRQSLGQGLEFLIYFQGNSAPDKSGLPSDRFSAERTGGSVSTLTIQRTQQEDSAVYLCASSLGPGGGAETQYFGPGTRLLVL.

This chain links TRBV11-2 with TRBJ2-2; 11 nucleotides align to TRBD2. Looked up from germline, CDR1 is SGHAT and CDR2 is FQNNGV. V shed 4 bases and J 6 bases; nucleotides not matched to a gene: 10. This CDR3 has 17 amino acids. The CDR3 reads CASSSPLAGGSAGELFF. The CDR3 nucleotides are TGTGCCAGCAGCTCTCCTCTAGCGGGGGGTTCGGCCGGGGAGCTGTTTTTT.